This record looks at one TCR beta chain sequence and its context. In the authors' methods: Estimation of nucleated cell counts relied on the amplification of reference gene primers. Only in-frame clones appear in the TCRdb table, and some are missing; sequencing was by immunoSEQ multiplex PCR. The V and J calls and clone size come from that table; D and trimming were worked out from the DNA. The sample carries 95,000 to 150,000 clones, almost 90% recorded once. The sample belongs to a study of blood T cell repertoires in COVID-19. Study background: Material from acute and convalescent COVID-19 was sourced from the United States, Italy and Spain. PBMCs, B-cell-depleted T cells, or T cells were the source of the cDNA or gDNA that made up the material.

The germline V gene encodes CDR1 SNHLY and CDR2 FYNNEI. Trimming stripped 5 bases from V and 1 base from J, with 11 bases between. This CDR3 is built from 14 residues. The TCR was taken from a woman between 45 and 60 years old with active or convalescent COVID-19. J is TRBJ1-1 and V is TRBV2; weak D call: TRBD1 (6 bases). Sequenced material: peripheral blood. This chain's CDR3 is CASSKDRRNTEAFF. The CDR3, as DNA: TGTGCCAGCAGTAAGGACAGAAGGAACACTGAAGCTTTCTTT.